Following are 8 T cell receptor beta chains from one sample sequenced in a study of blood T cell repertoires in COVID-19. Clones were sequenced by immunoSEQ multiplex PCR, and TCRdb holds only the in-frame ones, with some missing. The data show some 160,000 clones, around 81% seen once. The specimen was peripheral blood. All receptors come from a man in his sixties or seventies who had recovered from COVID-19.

CDR3 sequence: CATGTGGVRNNSPLHF. CDR3 coding DNA: TGTGCGACCGGGACAGGGGGCGTAAGGAATAATTCACCCCTCCACTTT. This sequence joins TRBV28 and TRBJ1-6; TRBD1 agrees at 12 bases. The CDR3 extends over 16 amino acids. Per germline, CDR1 MDHEN and CDR2 SYDVKM. The whole variable domain, filled in from reference TRBV28 and TRBJ1-6, reads DVKVTQSSRYLVKRTGEKVFLECVQDMDHENMFWYRQDPGLGLRLIYFSYDVKMKEKGDIPEGYSVSREKKERFSLILESASTNQTSMYLCATGTGGVRNNSPLHFGNGTRLTVT.

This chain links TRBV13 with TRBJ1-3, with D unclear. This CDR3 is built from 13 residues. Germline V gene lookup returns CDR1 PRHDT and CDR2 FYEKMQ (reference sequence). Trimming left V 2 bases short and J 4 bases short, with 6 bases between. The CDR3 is CASSLNRGNTIYF. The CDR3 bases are TGTGCCAGCAGCTTAAATCGGGGAAACACCATATATTTT.

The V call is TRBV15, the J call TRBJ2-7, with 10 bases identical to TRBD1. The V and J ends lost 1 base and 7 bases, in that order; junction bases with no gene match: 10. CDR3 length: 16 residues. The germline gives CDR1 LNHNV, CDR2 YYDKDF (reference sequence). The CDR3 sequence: CATSRGRTGGLGEQYF. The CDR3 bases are TGTGCCACCAGCAGAGGAAGGACAGGGGGATTAGGAGAGCAGTACTTC.

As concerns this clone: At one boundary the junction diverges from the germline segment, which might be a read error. The CDR3 is CASGESMNTEAFF. The CDR3 bases are TGTGCCAGCGGTGAATCCATGAACACTGAAGCTTTCTTT. The genes are TRBV6-1 and TRBJ1-1, with unresolved D. CDR1 is MNHNS, CDR2 SASEGT, per germline. The CDR3 totals 13 residues.

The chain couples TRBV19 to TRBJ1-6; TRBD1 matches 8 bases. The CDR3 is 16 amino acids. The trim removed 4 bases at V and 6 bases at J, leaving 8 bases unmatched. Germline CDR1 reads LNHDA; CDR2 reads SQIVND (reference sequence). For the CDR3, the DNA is TGTGCCAGTAGTACCCGGACAGGGATTAGTAATTCACCCCTCCACTTT. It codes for CASSTRTGISNSPLHF.

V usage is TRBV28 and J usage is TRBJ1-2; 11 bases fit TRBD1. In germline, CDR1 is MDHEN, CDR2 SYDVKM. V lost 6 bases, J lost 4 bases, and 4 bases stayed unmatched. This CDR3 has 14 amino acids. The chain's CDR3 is CASRRGQGVYGYTF. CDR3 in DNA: TGTGCCAGCAGGAGGGGACAGGGGGTCTATGGCTACACCTTC.

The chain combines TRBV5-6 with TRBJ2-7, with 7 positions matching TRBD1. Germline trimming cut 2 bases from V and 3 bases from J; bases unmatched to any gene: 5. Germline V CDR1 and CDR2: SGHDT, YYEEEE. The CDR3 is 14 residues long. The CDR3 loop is CASSFWTGDYEQYF. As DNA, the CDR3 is TGTGCCAGCAGCTTTTGGACAGGAGACTACGAGCAGTACTTC. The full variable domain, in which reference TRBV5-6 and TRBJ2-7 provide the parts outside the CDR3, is DAGVTQSPTHLIKTRGQQVTLRCSPKSGHDTVSWYQQALGQGPQFIFQYYEEEERQRGNFPDRFSGHQFPNYSSELNVNALLLGDSALYLCASSFWTGDYEQYFGPGTRLTVT.

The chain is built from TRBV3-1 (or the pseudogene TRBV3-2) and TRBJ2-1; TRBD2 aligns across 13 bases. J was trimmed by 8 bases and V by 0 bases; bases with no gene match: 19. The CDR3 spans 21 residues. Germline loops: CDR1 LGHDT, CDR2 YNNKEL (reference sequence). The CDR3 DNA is TGTGCCAGCAGCCAAGATCTTACAGTGGGTACTAGCGGGAGGGCCAACCATGAGCAGTTCTTC. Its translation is CASSQDLTVGTSGRANHEQFF.